The present TCR beta chain was sequenced within a study of cytomegalovirus exposure and HLA in healthy donors. Looking at the study overall: An earlier analysis found 100 million or so unique TCR beta sequences from approximately 200 million T cells. Of a few hundred genotyped donors, 75% to 90% grouped in the Caucasian-associated ancestry cluster. Overall study results and limits: Analysis was performed later, and it showed HLA-associated TCR beta chains to be more clonally expanded than equally common others.

V shed 5 bases, J shed 1 base, and the junction held 4 bases outside the gene matches. The germline CDR1 and CDR2 sequences are SEHNR and FQNEAQ (reference sequence). There are 14 residues in the CDR3. This clone was detected only a few times. The antigen is undetermined. Other DNA sequences in this sample translate to the same CDR3. A multiplex PCR was run with 60 Vbeta primers and 13 Jbeta primers. This table comes from immunoSEQ multiplex PCR, and its TCRdb copy is limited to in-frame clones, with some not included. Altogether around 230,000 clones are present, more than 70% being singletons, with the ten largest covering 0.4% to 0.6%.

The rearrangement links TRBV7-9 to TRBJ1-1; 7 bases align to TRBD1. The sequence came from a boy younger than 18 in good health and CMV-seronegative. The specimen was PBMCs. The CDR3 loop reads CASSLGTANTEAFF. The CDR3 DNA reads TGTGCCAGCAGCCTCGGGACAGCGAACACTGAAGCTTTCTTT.